These 30 T cell receptor beta chains share one sample of origin, sequenced in a study of T cells in localized non-small cell lung cancer. The data were produced by immunoSEQ multiplex PCR, yet TCRdb's version contains in-frame clones alone and is incomplete. The sample has fewer than 35,000 clones; about 89% are singletons. Sequencing was performed on peripheral blood, taken before any cancer treatment. These receptors were collected from a female donor of 60 years or more with stage I lung adenocarcinoma.

The gene calls are TRBV30 and TRBJ2-7; D call uncertain. CDR3 length equals 14 residues. Deletions cut 0 bases from V and 1 base from J, with 10 bases between. Germline loops: CDR1 GTSNPN, CDR2 SVGIG (reference sequence). DNA for the CDR3: TGTGCCTGGAGTGTACGGTGGGGTTCCTACGAGCAGTACTTC. Its protein is CAWSVRWGSYEQYF.

The J gene is TRBJ2-3, the V gene TRBV18; TRBD1 might be the D (5 bases). This CDR3 is 15 amino acids long. In germline, CDR1 is KGHSH, CDR2 LQKENI. V was clipped by 2 bases and J by 6 bases, with 15 bases between them. This chain's CDR3 is CASSPLGQGEDTQYF. CDR3 nucleotides: TGTGCCAGCTCACCATTGGGGCAGGGTGAGGATACGCAGTATTTT.

The V call is TRBV6-5, the J call TRBJ2-1, with TRBD1 matching 7 bases. The CDR3 runs to 14 residues. The ends lost 6 bases at V and 7 bases at J; junction bases unmatched: 9. Per the germline V gene, CDR1 is MNHEY and CDR2 is SVGAGI. CDR3 amino acids: CASRERYRGNEQFF. The CDR3 DNA follows: TGTGCCAGCAGGGAACGCTACAGGGGAAATGAGCAGTTCTTC.

The chain couples TRBV29-1 to TRBJ2-5; D perhaps matches TRBD2 (6 bases). CDR1 and CDR2 from the germline V gene are SQVTM and ANQGSEA. Trimming left V 3 bases short and J 5 bases short, with 13 bases between. CDR3 length: 13 amino acids. In DNA form, the CDR3 reads TGCAGCGTTGATTTGGAGGGCGGCGAGACCCAGTACTTC. The encoded protein is CSVDLEGGETQYF. Using reference TRBV29-1 and TRBJ2-5 for the parts outside the CDR3, the full variable domain is SAVISQKPSRDICQRGTSLTIQCQVDSQVTMMFWYRQQPGQSLTLIATANQGSEATYESGFVIDKFPISRPNLTFSTLTVSNMSPEDSSIYLCSVDLEGGETQYFGPGTRLLVL.

The gene calls are TRBV6-1 and TRBJ2-1; TRBD2 agrees at 7 bases. The CDR3 extends over 14 amino acids. Looked up from germline, CDR1 is MNHNS and CDR2 is SASEGT. Germline trimming cut 8 bases from V and 4 bases from J; bases unmatched to any gene: 8. The CDR3 DNA sequence: TGTGCCAGCGCAGTCCCAGCGGGATACAATGAGCAGTTCTTC. Translating gives CASAVPAGYNEQFF.

This clone was picked up one time. The gene calls are TRBV7-9 and TRBJ2-1; unclear D gene. Germline V CDR1 and CDR2: SEHNR, FQNEAQ (reference sequence). Trimming took off 5 bases at V and 4 bases at J, with 15 bases between the two ends. This CDR3 spans 15 amino acids. The CDR3 coding sequence is TGTGCCAGCAGCCGGACCATGTTCCGGTACAATGAGCAGTTCTTC. Translation gives CASSRTMFRYNEQFF.

A single count supports this clone. J is TRBJ2-1 and V is TRBV7-3; tentative D call: TRBD1 (5 bases). CDR1 is SGHTA and CDR2 is FQGTGA in the germline V gene. CDR3 length: 17 amino acids. Trimming removed 2 bases at V and 2 bases at J, with 16 bases between. The CDR3 DNA follows: TGTGCCAGCAGCTTAGGACCTCAGGGAAGTGCCTACAATGAGCAGTTCTTC. Translated, it gives CASSLGPQGSAYNEQFF.

The chain combines TRBV11-2 with TRBJ1-1; D may be TRBD1 (5 bases). The CDR3 runs to 15 residues. Germline CDR1 reads SGHAT; CDR2 reads FQNNGV. V was shortened by 2 bases and J by 3 bases, with 13 bases between the two germline ends. The CDR3 spells CASSLLAQVDTEAFF. DNA for the CDR3: TGTGCCAGCAGCTTATTGGCACAGGTGGACACTGAAGCTTTCTTT. Combining the CDR3 with reference TRBV11-2 and TRBJ1-1 gives the whole variable domain EAGVAQSPRYKIIEKRQSVAFWCNPISGHATLYWYQQILGQGPKLLIQFQNNGVVDDSQLPKDRFSAERLKGVDSTLKIQPAKLEDSAVYLCASSLLAQVDTEAFFGQGTRLTVV.

The V call is TRBV7-2, the J call TRBJ1-4; 8 bases line up with TRBD1. This CDR3 is built from 16 residues. Germline CDR1 is SGHTA and CDR2 is FQGNSA. Trimming took 0 bases from V and 8 from J; bases not matched to a gene: 8. This CDR3 is CASSLAGQGGREKLFF. The CDR3 coding sequence is TGTGCCAGCAGCTTAGCAGGACAGGGTGGGCGGGAAAAACTGTTTTTT.

The CDR3 loop reads CASSLNGGSTDTQYF. The CDR3 coding sequence is TGTGCCAGCAGCTTAAATGGCGGGAGCACAGATACGCAGTATTTT. The V gene is TRBV7-9, the J gene TRBJ2-3, with D possibly being TRBD2 (5 bases). The V gene's germline CDR1 is SEHNR and CDR2 FQNEAQ (reference sequence). This CDR3 has 15 amino acids. V was trimmed by 2 bases and J by 0 bases, leaving 9 bases between them.

The rearrangement uses TRBV6-6 and TRBJ2-1; D is ambiguous. V lost 7 bases and J 5 bases, leaving 9 bases between the germline ends. This CDR3 region has 12 residues. Germline assignment: CDR1 MNHNY and CDR2 SVGAGI (reference sequence). The CDR3 region has the DNA TGTGCCAGCAAAGGCCGGGACAATGAGCAGTTCTTC. It is translated as CASKGRDNEQFF.

The DNA of the CDR3 is TGCGCCAGCAGCTTTCTAGCTAGCGGGAGTGGTAACACCGGGGAGCTGTTTTTT. As protein: CASSFLASGSGNTGELFF. The chain couples TRBV5-1 to TRBJ2-2; 10 bases match TRBD2. J lost 2 bases, V lost 2 bases, and 9 bases had no gene match. The CDR3 contains 18 residues. The germline CDR1 and CDR2 sequences are SGHRS and YFSETQ.

This chain joins TRBV29-1 and TRBJ1-1; TRBD1 agrees at 10 bases. There are 12 residues in the CDR3. The ends lost 5 bases at V and 8 bases at J; junction bases unmatched: 5. The V gene's germline CDR1 is SQVTM and CDR2 ANQGSEA. CDR3 loop: CSVRQGAGEAFF. The CDR3 DNA is TGCAGCGTTCGACAGGGGGCAGGGGAAGCTTTCTTT. The entire variable domain, with the rest obtained from reference TRBV29-1 and TRBJ1-1, is as follows: SAVISQKPSRDICQRGTSLTIQCQVDSQVTMMFWYRQQPGQSLTLIATANQGSEATYESGFVIDKFPISRPNLTFSTLTVSNMSPEDSSIYLCSVRQGAGEAFFGQGTRLTVV.

The V gene is TRBV30, the J gene TRBJ2-7; maybe TRBD2 (5 bases). The germline V gene encodes CDR1 GTSNPN and CDR2 SVGIG (reference sequence). The CDR3 is 15 amino acids. The V gene lost 0 bases and the J gene lost 1 base, with 13 bases spanning the gap. The CDR3 nucleotides read TGTGCCTGGAGTGTAAAACTAGTCAAATCCTACGAGCAGTACTTC. Protein sequence: CAWSVKLVKSYEQYF.

Only one count was recorded for this clone. This chain links TRBV7-8 with TRBJ1-5; unclear D gene. Germline V gives CDR1 SGHVS, CDR2 FQNEAQ. CDR3 size: 14 residues. V lost 5 bases and J lost 3, with 11 bases in between. CDR3 in amino acids: CASSQGLNNQPQHF. The CDR3 bases are TGTGCCAGCAGCCAAGGACTTAACAATCAGCCCCAGCATTTT.

To note about this clone: A read error may account for a junction end that differs from germline. The chain carries TRBV28 and TRBJ2-7; 8 bases line up with TRBD1. CDR3 length: 12 amino acids. Per germline, CDR1 MDHEN and CDR2 SYDVKM. This chain's CDR3 is CASSFSPGQDHF. The DNA of the CDR3 is TGTGCCAGCAGTTTCTCTCCGGGACAGGATCACTTC.

The chain couples TRBV5-1 to TRBJ2-2; 10 nucleotides agree with TRBD1. V dropped 0 bases and J dropped 6; count of bases not matched to a gene: 2. Germline V CDR1 and CDR2: SGHRS, YFSETQ. CDR3 length: 15 residues. CDR3 bases: TGCGCCAGCAGCTTGGGGGACAGGGGTGCCGGGGAGCTGTTTTTT. The encoded protein is CASSLGDRGAGELFF.

This chain links TRBV5-1 with TRBJ2-7, with unresolved D. CDR1 is SGHRS, CDR2 YFSETQ, per germline. The germline V and J ends were trimmed by 0 bases and 1 base, with 8 bases remaining between them. The CDR3 runs 14 residues. The CDR3 loop reads CASSLVVGSYEQYF. The CDR3 nucleotides read TGCGCCAGCAGCTTGGTTGTAGGGTCCTACGAGCAGTACTTC. Filled out from reference TRBV5-1 and TRBJ2-7, the complete variable domain reads KAGVTQTPRYLIKTRGQQVTLSCSPISGHRSVSWYQQTPGQGLQFLFEYFSETQRNKGNFPGRFSGRQFSNSRSEMNVSTLELGDSALYLCASSLVVGSYEQYFGPGTRLTVT.

The chain has TRBV5-4 and TRBJ2-3; 8 nucleotides agree with TRBD2. With 4 bases clipped from V and 4 bases from J, the junction kept 8 bases outside the gene matches. This CDR3 comprises 15 residues. Germline V gene sequence: CDR1 SGHNT, CDR2 YYREEE (reference sequence). The CDR3 reads CASSLRTSMSDTQYF. CDR3 in DNA: TGTGCCAGCAGCCTAAGGACTAGCATGTCAGATACGCAGTATTTT.

The rearrangement joins TRBV5-4 to TRBJ2-2, with D possibly TRBD2 on 5 matching bases. Germline assignment: CDR1 SGHNT and CDR2 YYREEE (reference sequence). Between the trimmed V and J ends, which lost 0 bases and 5 bases, there was a span of 14 bases. The CDR3 runs to 16 residues. The CDR3 bases are TGTGCCAGCAGCTTGGGTAGTGGGAGAGGAACCGGGGAGCTGTTTTTT. Translated, it gives CASSLGSGRGTGELFF.

The chain employs TRBV7-2 and TRBJ2-7; D gene ambiguous. The ends were cut back, 2 bases at V and 6 bases at J, with 11 bases in the middle. Germline V gives CDR1 SGHTA, CDR2 FQGNSA. There are 13 residues in the CDR3. The CDR3 is CASSLKLPGEQYF. DNA of the CDR3: TGTGCCAGCAGCTTAAAACTTCCGGGCGAGCAGTACTTC.

This clone came up once. For the CDR3, the DNA is TGCGCCAGCAGCTTGGCCAGTACAGGGCCACTCTATGGCTACACCTTC. It is translated as CASSLASTGPLYGYTF. The chain couples TRBV5-1 to TRBJ1-2; weak D call: TRBD1 (6 bases). V dropped 0 bases and J dropped 4 bases, with 16 bases sitting between them. Per germline, CDR1 SGHRS and CDR2 YFSETQ. The CDR3 totals 16 residues.

This CDR3 is CASLSPRTGDNYGYTF. The CDR3 nucleotides read TGTGCCAGCCTTTCCCCCAGGACAGGGGATAACTATGGCTACACCTTC. This rearrangement joins TRBV28 to TRBJ1-2, with 9 bases that match TRBD1. V lost 8 bases to trimming and J lost 1 base; unmatched junction nucleotides: 11. The CDR3 contains 16 residues. CDR1 and CDR2 from the germline V gene are MDHEN and SYDVKM.

V and J are TRBV18 and TRBJ2-3, with 12 nucleotides matching TRBD2. The CDR3 totals 16 residues. Trimming took 4 bases from V and 0 from J; bases not matched to a gene: 2. Germline CDR1 KGHSH, CDR2 LQKENI. CDR3 amino acids: CASSRTSGASTDTQYF. The CDR3 nucleotides are TGTGCCAGCTCACGGACTAGCGGGGCTAGCACAGATACGCAGTATTTT.

The V call is TRBV11-2, the J call TRBJ2-1, with 7 bases aligning to TRBD2. Germline assignment: CDR1 SGHAT and CDR2 FQNNGV. The V segment lost 5 bases and the J segment 8 bases; nucleotides outside the gene matches: 12. The length of the CDR3 is 15 residues. In DNA form, the CDR3 reads TGTGCCAGCAGCCCCCTGAGGGAGGGCCGGTATGAGCAGTTCTTC. This codes for CASSPLREGRYEQFF.

This clone was observed a single time. The chain employs TRBV5-6 and TRBJ2-1; a weak D match, TRBD1 (6 bases). CDR1 is SGHDT, CDR2 YYEEEE, per germline. The CDR3 loop spans 13 amino acids. V lost 4 bases and J lost 4, with 9 bases in between. CDR3 residues: CASSLDSYNEQFF. CDR3 nucleotides: TGTGCCAGCAGCCTGGACAGTTACAATGAGCAGTTCTTC. Variable domain in full (rest from reference TRBV5-6 and TRBJ2-1): DAGVTQSPTHLIKTRGQQVTLRCSPKSGHDTVSWYQQALGQGPQFIFQYYEEEERQRGNFPDRFSGHQFPNYSSELNVNALLLGDSALYLCASSLDSYNEQFFGPGTRLTVL.

V gene TRBV5-1 combines with J gene TRBJ2-3, with a possible D match to TRBD2 (6 bases). V was cut by 2 bases and J by 2 bases, with 12 bases left in between. CDR1 is SGHRS and CDR2 is YFSETQ in the germline V gene. CDR3 length: 15 amino acids. DNA for the CDR3: TGCGCCAGCAGCTTTAGCGGACCACCCACAGATACGCAGTATTTT. As protein: CASSFSGPPTDTQYF.

This chain's CDR3 is CASSPDRATEAFF. CDR3 nucleotides: TGTGCCAGCAGCCCAGACAGGGCCACTGAAGCTTTCTTT. The chain recombines TRBV7-2 with TRBJ1-1; 7 nucleotides agree with TRBD1. J gave up 4 bases and V 5 bases, and 4 bases lay outside the gene matches. The CDR3 consists of 13 residues. Germline values: CDR1 SGHTA, CDR2 FQGNSA.

This chain links TRBV5-1 with TRBJ2-3; weak D call: TRBD2 (6 bases). Trimming removed 4 bases from V and 2 bases from J, with 17 bases in between. CDR1 SGHRS and CDR2 YFSETQ come from the germline V gene. The CDR3 spans 16 residues. Written as DNA, the CDR3 is TGCGCCAGCAGCCAGGGCGGGGCCTTCCACACAGATACGCAGTATTTT. Amino acid sequence: CASSQGGAFHTDTQYF.

This chain joins TRBV6-5 and TRBJ2-7; TRBD1 or TRBD2 may be the D gene (6 bases each). The CDR3 spans 15 residues. The germline CDR1 and CDR2 sequences are MNHEY and SVGAGI. Trimming removed 5 bases at V and 0 bases at J, with 14 bases between. The CDR3 nucleotides are TGTGCCAGCAGTGCTGCGGGACATCACTCCTACGAGCAGTACTTC. This encodes CASSAAGHHSYEQYF.